This T cell receptor beta chain was retrieved from a study of low-dose radiotherapy and immunotherapy resistance in tumors. Time point specified: after trial treatment. As to treatment: LDRT plus nivolumab, ipilimumab, low-dose cyclophosphamide and aspirin (RACIN trial). Many counts were recorded for this clonotype. TRAV- and TRBV-specific primers, spanning alpha and beta chains, primed first-strand cDNA. TCR amplification involved 20 to 25 PCR cycles with a constant-region primer and V-primer adapter. TCRdb re-derived calls from the reads in MiXCR, one entry per CDR3 protein. The sample lists about 84,000 distinct CDR3 sequences, about 17% seen once, with approximately 1.5% in the top ten. V was pared by 6 bases and J by 2 bases, with 10 bases between. CDR1 is SQVTM, CDR2 ANQGSEA, per germline. The CDR3 runs to 12 residues.

The TCR originated in a male donor with prostate cancer. The V call is TRBV29-1, the J call TRBJ2-5; D gene unclear. Sequenced material: PBMCs, taken after low-dose radiotherapy plus immunotherapy. Here the CDR3 DNA reads TGCAGCGTAATCCAGGCGCAAGAGACCCAGTACTTC. Translated, it gives CSVIQAQETQYF.